The 3 T cell receptor beta chains listed next were all sequenced from one sample in a study of blood T cell repertoires in COVID-19. Produced via immunoSEQ multiplex PCR; TCRdb's table is partial and in-frame only. Of 50,000 or so clones listed, approximately 85% are singletons. The source material was peripheral blood. Every receptor here comes from a woman aged 60 to 75 with acute or convalescent COVID-19.

The rearrangement links TRBV27 to TRBJ2-3; D may be TRBD2 (5 bases). This CDR3 is 12 amino acids long. In germline, CDR1 is MNHEY, CDR2 SMNVEV (reference sequence). Between the trimmed V and J ends, which lost 2 bases and 8 bases, there was a span of 8 bases. The DNA for the CDR3 is TGTGCCAGCAGTTTAGGGAGCGGTACGCAGTATTTT. This translates into CASSLGSGTQYF.

The J gene is TRBJ1-2, the V gene TRBV6-5, with 8 bases aligning to TRBD1. J gave up 4 bases and V 4 bases, and 5 bases lay outside the gene matches. This CDR3 spans 14 amino acids. Germline assignment: CDR1 MNHEY and CDR2 SVGAGI. The CDR3 reads CASSSNTGGYGYTF. In DNA, the CDR3 is TGTGCCAGCAGTTCAAACACAGGGGGCTATGGCTACACCTTC.

Turning to this clone: One end of the junction is discordant with germline, which a read error may explain. The chain employs TRBV4-1 and TRBJ2-7; 7 bases align to TRBD2. The germline CDR1 and CDR2 sequences are MGHRA and YSYEKL. The CDR3 is 18 amino acids. The CDR3 bases are TGCGCCAGCAGCCAACAGCGAGGAGGACTAGGGTCCTCCCACGAGCAGTACTTC. This gives the protein CASSQQRGGLGSSHEQYF.